Given below is one T cell receptor (beta chain) in context. Its antigen remains unknown. This sample stems from a study of cytomegalovirus exposure and HLA in healthy donors. Overall study: Previous work identified 95 million to 120 million unique TCR beta sequences from about 179 million T cells. Early release data held some 80 million unique TCRs from HLA-typed donors.

The CDR3 sequence is 14 residues long. CDR1 is SGHKS and CDR2 is YYEKEE in the germline V gene (reference sequence). V lost 2 bases and J lost 3, with 12 bases in between. Study findings and constraints: For most subjects, TCR beta sequences were reported to predict HLA-A and HLA-B alleles with accuracy. TCR beta V segments were, for the most part, productive about 87% or about 30% of the time in an earlier analysis.

The PCR contained 60 Vbeta and 13 Jbeta primers. Assay: immunoSEQ multiplex PCR; the TCRdb copy retains only in-frame clones and omits some. Here the sample spans more than 140,000 clones, roughly 73% being singletons. The chain links TRBV5-5 to TRBJ2-7; tentatively, D is TRBD2 (6 bases). Specimen: PBMCs. The origin of this receptor is a man in his forties in good health and CMV-seronegative. CDR3: CASSFGGSLYEQYF. CDR3 bases: TGTGCCAGCAGCTTCGGGGGATCCCTCTACGAGCAGTACTTC. Filled out from reference TRBV5-5 and TRBJ2-7, the complete variable domain reads DAGVTQSPTHLIKTRGQQVTLRCSPISGHKSVSWYQQVLGQGPQFIFQYYEKEERGRGNFPDRFSARQFPNYSSELNVNALLLGDSALYLCASSFGGSLYEQYFGPGTRLTVT.